Listed below are T cell receptor beta chains from one sample, sequenced in a study of cytomegalovirus exposure and HLA in healthy donors. TCRdb's copy holds only in-frame clones and misses some; the assay was immunoSEQ multiplex PCR. This sample has roughly 56,000 clones, with 70% to 80% found just once. Sequencing was performed on PBMCs. Receptors originate from a man aged 50-60 years in good health and CMV-seropositive. Each CDR3 is given with its conserved first and last residue. D genes are given only for firm matches. Expanded clones get a size class; other rows say once, few or many, or leave the size out.

clone size	V gene	J gene	D gene	CDR3 DNA	CDR3 protein
-	TRBV7-6	TRBJ1-1	-	TGTGCCAGCAGCTTAGGGGCCAACACTGAAGCTTTCTTT	CASSLGANTEAFF
-	TRBV27	TRBJ2-1	-	TGTGCCAGCAGTTTAAGTCCCAGGGGCTACAATGAGCAGTTCTTC	CASSLSPRGYNEQFF
once	TRBV5-4	TRBJ1-6	-	TGTGCCAGCACCTCCAGGGAACATAATTCACCCCTCCACTTT	CASTSREHNSPLHF
-	TRBV28	TRBJ1-3	-	TGTGCCAGCAGTTTTGGGGGGGGGTACGGAAACACCATATATTTT	CASSFGGGYGNTIYF
-	TRBV19	TRBJ1-4	TRBD1	TGTGCCAGTAGTCCCCCCGGCAGGGGGCGTGAAAAACTGTTTTTT	CASSPPGRGREKLFF
-	TRBV7-9	TRBJ2-7	TRBD1	TGTGCCAGCAGCCTCGACAGGGTCTCGGACGAGCAGTACTTC	CASSLDRVSDEQYF
-	TRBV27	TRBJ2-3	TRBD2	TGTGCCAGCAGTTTATTGGTAGCGGGAGGTGGAGGGGATACGCAGTATTTT	CASSLLVAGGGGDTQYF
-	TRBV5-1	TRBJ2-1	-	TGCGCCAGCAGCTCTAGCCCGCCTGTGCTGGATGAGCAGTTCTTC	CASSSSPPVLDEQFF
few	TRBV29-1	TRBJ1-1	-	TGCAGCGTTGTCGGGGGGAACACTGAAGCTTTCTTT	CSVVGGNTEAFF
-	TRBV19	TRBJ2-7	TRBD1	TGTGCCAGTAGTATAGGGACAGGGAGCCACGAGCAGTACTTC	CASSIGTGSHEQYF
few	TRBV27	TRBJ1-2	-	TGTGCCAGCAGTTTACCAGGGGACGGCTACACCTTC	CASSLPGDGYTF
-	TRBV9	TRBJ2-1	-	TGTGCCAGCAGCGTAAGTATAGGGAGCTCCTACAATGAGCAGTTCTTC	CASSVSIGSSYNEQFF
-	TRBV11-2	TRBJ2-3	-	TGTGCCAGCAGCTACCCACTCAAGAGGTTGCGGTCCGACACAGATACGCAGTATTTT	CASSYPLKRLRSDTDTQYF
-	TRBV7-2	TRBJ1-6	TRBD1	TGTGCCAGCAGCCGGGACAGGTATAATTCACCCCTCCACTTT	CASSRDRYNSPLHF
-	TRBV28	TRBJ2-1	TRBD1	TGTGCCAGCGTAACAGGGGGGCACTACAATGAGCAGTTCTTC	CASVTGGHYNEQFF
-	TRBV5-1	TRBJ2-7	TRBD2	TGCGCCAGCAGCCCCCCCCGGGGGGGGCGGATAGCGGCTTCCCCTTATACAGAGCAGTACTTC	CASSPPRGGRIAASPYTEQYF
-	TRBV11-3	TRBJ2-2	TRBD1	TGTGTCAGCAGCTTTGGTTTGACAGGGCGGAACACCGGGGAGCTGTTTTTT	CVSSFGLTGRNTGELFF
-	TRBV6-5	TRBJ2-7	TRBD2	TGTGCCAGCAGACTAGCGGGAGGCCTCTACGAGCAGTACTTC	CASRLAGGLYEQYF
-	TRBV5-1	TRBJ1-4	-	TGCGCCAGCAGCTTGGTGCGGGGCGGTGAAAAACTGTTTTTT	CASSLVRGGEKLFF
-	TRBV27	TRBJ2-4	-	TGTGCCATCAGTTTCCTAGGACAGCATTGTAGAGCCAAAAACATTCAGTACTTC	CAISFLGQHCRAKNIQYF
-	TRBV19	TRBJ1-2	-	TGTGCCAGTAGCGCCCCGACAGTCTACACCTTC	CASSAPTVYTF
-	TRBV2	TRBJ1-4	-	TGTGCCAGCGCCAGGGGAGGGGCGGATGAAAAACTGTTTTTT	CASARGGADEKLFF
-	TRBV5-5	TRBJ2-1	TRBD2	TGTGCCAGCAGTCCGCTATTGCCGCTAGCGGGAGGGGGGAAAATCTTC	CASSPLLPLAGGGKIF
-	TRBV19	TRBJ2-5	-	TGTGCCAGTAGCGCCGACTTCGTTGAGCAGTACTTC	CASSADFVEQYF
few	TRBV9	TRBJ2-7	-	TGTGCCAGCAGCGTAGAGGCAGGGCCCTACGAGCAGTACTTC	CASSVEAGPYEQYF
-	TRBV7-8	TRBJ2-5	-	TGTGCCAGCAGCCCAACGACAGCCGTCCAAGAGACCCAGTACTTC	CASSPTTAVQETQYF
-	TRBV7-3	TRBJ2-7	-	TGTGCCAGCAGCTTAGGTGGGCCACCCTCCTACGAGCAGTACTTC	CASSLGGPPSYEQYF
-	TRBV5-1	TRBJ2-7	-	TGCGCCAGCAGCCCTAACAGAGTGGAATATGACGAGCAGTACTTC	CASSPNRVEYDEQYF
-	TRBV11-3	TRBJ1-2	TRBD1	TGTGCCAGCAGCCGGCAGGGGGCTAACTATGGCTACACCTTC	CASSRQGANYGYTF
-	TRBV6-1	TRBJ2-7	-	TGTGCCAGCAGTGAAGACAGGGCAAAACCCTACGAGCAGTACTTC	CASSEDRAKPYEQYF
-	TRBV6-5	TRBJ2-7	-	TGTGCCAGCAGTTACGTGGGGGGCTACGAGCAGTACTTC	CASSYVGGYEQYF
-	TRBV9	TRBJ1-1	-	TGTGCCAGCAGCGTAAATATGGCCGTGAACACTGAAGCTTTCTTT	CASSVNMAVNTEAFF
-	TRBV23-1	TRBJ2-3	TRBD2	TGCGCCAGCAGTCGCCTAGCGGGGGCGGTGAGCACAGATACGCAGTATTTT	CASSRLAGAVSTDTQYF
-	TRBV5-6	TRBJ1-1	TRBD1	TGTGCCAGCAGCCGGGACAGGGCGAACACTGAAGCTTTCTTT	CASSRDRANTEAFF
-	TRBV4-3	TRBJ2-7	-	TGCGCCAGCAGCCAAGGTAATCTGGGCTACGAGCAGTACTTC	CASSQGNLGYEQYF
-	TRBV4-1	TRBJ1-2	-	TGCGTCAGCAGCCTCACGGGCTATATTCAGGGAGGTTATAGCTACACCTTC	CVSSLTGYIQGGYSYTF
-	TRBV9	TRBJ2-3	TRBD2	TGTGCCAGCAGCGTAAATAGCGGGAGAAGAACAGATACGCAGTATTTT	CASSVNSGRRTDTQYF
-	TRBV6-1	TRBJ2-1	-	TGTGCCAGCAGAAAGACAGTAATAGATGAGCAGTTCTTC	CASRKTVIDEQFF
-	TRBV19	TRBJ1-1	-	TGTGACAGTAGGCAACAGGGTTTGGACACTGAAGCTTTCTTT	CDSRQQGLDTEAFF
-	TRBV6-1	TRBJ2-7	TRBD2	TGTGCCAGCAGTTTGACTAGCGGTTCCTACGAGCAGTACTTC	CASSLTSGSYEQYF
once	TRBV29-1	TRBJ1-1	-	TGCAGCGTTGAGGGCAAAATTAAACTTGACACTGAAGCTTTCTTT	CSVEGKIKLDTEAFF